This T cell receptor beta chain was recovered during a study of Ad26.COV2.S vaccination and SARS-CoV-2 variants. Study overall: The authors gave Ad26.COV2.S intramuscularly, either once or twice 56 days apart.

Treatment: around 19 received Ad26.COV2.S at low or high dose, single or two shots; 5 received placebo; per-sample allocation not given. The samples were gathered on day 63 after the first injection of vaccine or placebo. CDR1 is SGHRS and CDR2 is YFSETQ in the germline V gene. The length of the CDR3 is 18 residues. Between the trimmed V and J ends, which lost 0 bases and 5 bases, there was a span of 20 bases. Generated by immunoSEQ multiplex PCR, the TCRdb table keeps only in-frame clones and is missing some. This sample yields 350,000 to 500,000 clones, of which roughly 90% are seen a single time; about 3.6% belongs to the top ten.

This sample comprised peripheral blood, obtained in a trial of Ad26.COV2.S vaccine versus placebo. The receptor's source is a person aged 18-65 years who received the Ad26.COV2.S COVID-19 vaccine or a placebo. The V and J genes are TRBV5-1 and TRBJ2-2; no reliable D call. The DNA of the CDR3 is TGCGCCAGCAGCTTGGCTTTCTTTGTGAAGGGCCCTACCGGGGAGCTGTTTTTT. As protein: CASSLAFFVKGPTGELFF.